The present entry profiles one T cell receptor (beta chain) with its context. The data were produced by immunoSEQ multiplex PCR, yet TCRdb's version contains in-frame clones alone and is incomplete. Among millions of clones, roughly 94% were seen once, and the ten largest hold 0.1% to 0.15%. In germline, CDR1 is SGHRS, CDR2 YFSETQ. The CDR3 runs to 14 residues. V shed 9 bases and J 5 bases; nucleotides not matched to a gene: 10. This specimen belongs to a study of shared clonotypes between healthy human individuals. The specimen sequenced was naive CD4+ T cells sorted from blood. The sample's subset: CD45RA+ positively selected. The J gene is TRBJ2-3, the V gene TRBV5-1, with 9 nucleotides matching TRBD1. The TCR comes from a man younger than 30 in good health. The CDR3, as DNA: TGCGCCACCTCGGGGGGACAGGGAGGAGATACGCAGTATTTT. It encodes CATSGGQGGDTQYF.